Shown below are 24 T cell receptor beta chains from a single sample sequenced in a study of CXCR3-negative and CXCR3-positive naive CD8 T cells. Notes on the study in general: CXCR3-positive naive cells had more hydrophobic TRB CDR3s than CXCR3-negative naive cells.

Each TRB cDNA library was prepared by 5' RACE (with UMI labels). Following a re-call of the 5' RACE reads, TCRdb has one entry per CDR3 protein and lacks DNA. The repertoire table contains 120,000 or so distinct CDR3 sequences. Their antigen targets remain unknown. The sample consisted of naive CXCR3+ CD8+ T cells from blood. This sample's subset: CD45RO-CCR7+CD27+CD95- naive CD8+ T cells expressing CXCR3 (TNR3+). Source of these receptors: a human donor in good health. Some clones in this sample may be carry-over from other donors' samples.

The chain employs TRBV7-2 and TRBJ2-2; TCRdb outputs TRBD2, but without DNA this stays unchecked. The CDR3 runs to 18 residues. CDR1 SGHTA and CDR2 FQGNSA come from the germline V gene. Here the CDR3 reads CASSMTSGRALNTGELFF.

The chain joins TRBV7-2 to TRBJ2-2. Germline V CDR1 and CDR2: SGHTA, FQGNSA. CDR3 length: 15 amino acids. The CDR3 loop is CASSLVSLNTGELFF.

The chain combines TRBV7-9 with TRBJ2-1. Germline CDR1 is SEHNR and CDR2 is FQNEAQ (reference sequence). This CDR3 has 13 residues. This chain's CDR3 is CASSSIGHNEQFF.

The chain combines TRBV7-9 with TRBJ2-2; lacking DNA, the TRBD2 call made by TCRdb goes unchecked. CDR1 SEHNR and CDR2 FQNEAQ come from the germline V gene (reference sequence). The CDR3 contains 16 residues. The CDR3 reads CASSVREGENTGELFF.

The rearrangement joins TRBV20-1 to TRBJ2-5; TCRdb's D gene call, TRBD2, goes unchecked for lack of DNA. From germline, CDR1 is DFQATT and CDR2 SNEGSKA (reference sequence). The CDR3 length is 15 residues. Here the CDR3 reads CSARTSGGDQETQYF.

V usage is TRBV5-6 and J usage is TRBJ2-1; the TCRdb call, TRBD1, lacks DNA for checking. Germline-derived CDR1 and CDR2 are SGHDT and YYEEEE. The CDR3 runs to 16 residues. CDR3 sequence reads: CASSLGQGFSYNEQFF. Combining the CDR3 with reference TRBV5-6 and TRBJ2-1 gives the whole variable domain DAGVTQSPTHLIKTRGQQVTLRCSPKSGHDTVSWYQQALGQGPQFIFQYYEEEERQRGNFPDRFSGHQFPNYSSELNVNALLLGDSALYLCASSLGQGFSYNEQFFGPGTRLTVL.

The rearrangement joins TRBV5-5 to TRBJ2-5; without DNA, the TCRdb call of TRBD1 cannot be checked. CDR3 length: 14 amino acids. Looked up from germline, CDR1 is SGHKS and CDR2 is YYEKEE (reference sequence). CDR3 residues: CASSWGQEKETQYF.

The rearrangement links TRBV7-6 to TRBJ2-7; TCRdb designates TRBD1, a call that cannot be tested without DNA. Germline lookup yields CDR1 SGHVS and CDR2 FNYEAQ. The CDR3 has 14 residues. This CDR3 is CASSSGQGLHEQYF.

CDR3 sequence reads: CASSQDRGSSPYEQYF. This rearrangement joins TRBV4-3 to TRBJ2-7; TCRdb indicates TRBD2, and absent DNA this call remains unverified. Germline V gene lookup returns CDR1 LGHNA and CDR2 YSLEER. CDR3 size: 16 residues.

This chain connects TRBV27 to TRBJ2-3; TCRdb gives TRBD1 as the D gene, but with no DNA this cannot be confirmed. This CDR3 is built from 17 residues. CDR1 and CDR2 from the germline V gene are MNHEY and SMNVEV (reference sequence). The CDR3 region is CASKGGGTEPSTDTQYF.

This rearrangement joins TRBV12-3 or TRBV12-4 to TRBJ1-1. The CDR3 is made up of 11 amino acids. CDR3 in amino acids: CASPEGSEAFF.

The chain employs TRBV19 and TRBJ2-7; without DNA, the TCRdb call of TRBD1 cannot be checked. Germline V gene lookup returns CDR1 LNHDA and CDR2 SQIVND (reference sequence). This CDR3 comprises 13 residues. The CDR3 region is CASSRQGSYEQYF.

This sequence joins TRBV29-1 and TRBJ1-1. CDR1 and CDR2 (germline): SQVTM, ANQGSEA. This CDR3 comprises 12 residues. Here the CDR3 reads CSVGTVLWEAFF.

The rearrangement links TRBV5-1 to TRBJ2-2. The CDR3 contains 14 residues. Germline loops: CDR1 SGHRS, CDR2 YFSETQ. CDR3 loop: CASSLESNTGELFF.

This chain uses TRBV7-9 with TRBJ2-7. The CDR3 has 11 amino acids. Germline V gives CDR1 SEHNR, CDR2 FQNEAQ (reference sequence). CDR3 in amino acids: CASSSLYEQYF.

The CDR3 loop is CASSQGLTEAFF. The chain joins TRBV3-1 to TRBJ1-1. The CDR3 has 12 amino acids. Per the germline V gene, CDR1 is LGHDT and CDR2 is YNNKEL (reference sequence).

The chain couples TRBV5-5 to TRBJ2-1; the D gene TCRdb calls, TRBD1, cannot be checked with no DNA. The CDR3 totals 14 residues. Germline V gene data show CDR1 as SGHKS and CDR2 as YYEKEE (reference sequence). This CDR3 is CASSFTGGNNEQFF.

The J gene is TRBJ1-2, the V gene TRBV4-3. The CDR3 has 16 residues. CDR1 LGHNA and CDR2 YSLEER come from the germline V gene. The CDR3 loop is CASSQGREFKPYGYTF.

The chain joins TRBV29-1 to TRBJ2-1. Germline-derived CDR1 and CDR2 are SQVTM and ANQGSEA. The CDR3 totals 11 residues. Here the CDR3 reads CSVDVYNEQFF.

The chain couples TRBV29-1 to TRBJ2-5; TCRdb's assignment of TRBD2 cannot be checked, as there is no DNA. CDR3 length: 15 residues. The germline V gene has CDR1 SQVTM and CDR2 ANQGSEA. CDR3 residues: CSYRTSGDNQETQYF.

The chain combines TRBV4-3 with TRBJ1-6. The CDR3 runs 17 residues. Looked up from germline, CDR1 is LGHNA and CDR2 is YSLEER. The CDR3 sequence: CASSQDLSGWGDSPLHF.

CDR3 loop: CASSYGADRPGYTF. This chain links TRBV6-2 or TRBV6-3 with TRBJ1-2; TCRdb indicates TRBD1, and absent DNA this call remains unverified. Germline V CDR1 and CDR2: MNHEY, SVGEGT. The CDR3 totals 14 residues.

This chain uses TRBV6-5 with TRBJ1-2; TCRdb's D call of TRBD1 is untestable without DNA. This CDR3 has 13 amino acids. Per germline, CDR1 MNHEY and CDR2 SVGAGI. CDR3 loop: CASRTDRNYGYTF.

The chain couples TRBV7-9 to TRBJ1-1. Germline-derived CDR1 and CDR2 are SEHNR and FQNEAQ (reference sequence). The CDR3 contains 16 residues. CDR3 amino acids: CASSKGAVGVAYEAFF.